The 21 T cell receptor beta chains in this list originate from one sample, sequenced in a study of blood T cell repertoires in COVID-19. Sequenced by immunoSEQ multiplex PCR; TCRdb stores in-frame clones only, minus some. The sample includes some 220,000 clones, 65% to 85% of them seen just once. Sequenced material: peripheral blood. These receptors were taken from a woman aged 25 to 39 with COVID-19, enrolled during active disease.

The chain has TRBV5-1 and TRBJ2-7; a possible D gene is TRBD2 (6 bases). V lost 1 base and J lost 3, with 8 bases in between. From germline, CDR1 is SGHRS and CDR2 YFSETQ. There are 13 residues in the CDR3. CDR3 sequence: CASSLRAGYEQYF. For the CDR3, the DNA is TGCGCCAGCAGCTTGAGAGCGGGCTACGAGCAGTACTTC.

The V call is TRBV3-1 (or the pseudogene TRBV3-2), the J call TRBJ2-5; D may be TRBD2 (7 bases). The CDR3 is 15 residues long. Trimming removed 1 base at V and 4 bases at J, with 13 bases between. The germline V gene encodes CDR1 LGHDT and CDR2 YNNKEL (reference sequence). CDR3 sequence: CASSQAGGFSETQYF. For the CDR3, the DNA is TGTGCCAGCAGCCAAGCGGGGGGCTTTTCAGAGACCCAGTACTTC.

V usage is TRBV3-1 (or the pseudogene TRBV3-2) and J usage is TRBJ2-1; tentative D call: TRBD2 (5 bases). The germline CDR1 and CDR2 sequences are LGHDT and YNNKEL (reference sequence). The V end lost 4 bases, the J end lost 0 bases, and 16 bases lay between the germline ends. There are 17 residues in the CDR3. The CDR3 sequence is CASSRRPTGSSYNEQFF. CDR3 bases: TGTGCCAGCAGCCGCCGCCCCACTGGGAGCTCCTACAATGAGCAGTTCTTC.

The table lists this clone with many counts. Other DNA variants within this sample encode the same CDR3. The chain's CDR3 is CASSLGAGGGNQPQHF. CDR3 DNA sequence: TGTGCCAGCAGCTTGGGAGCAGGGGGCGGCAATCAGCCCCAGCATTTT. The chain combines TRBV5-6 with TRBJ1-5, with 8 bases that match TRBD1. Trimming cost V 0 bases and J 2 bases; bases outside gene matches: 4. The length of the CDR3 is 16 residues. The germline CDR1 and CDR2 sequences are SGHDT and YYEEEE.

CDR3 loop: CASSYGGVYEQYF. DNA of the CDR3: TGTGCCAGCAGCTACGGAGGGGTTTACGAGCAGTACTTC. The chain carries TRBV7-2 and TRBJ2-7; maybe TRBD2 (6 bases). The CDR3 sequence is 13 residues long. Per germline, CDR1 SGHTA and CDR2 FQGNSA. V lost 4 bases and J lost 4, with 11 bases in between.

The V gene is TRBV5-1, the J gene TRBJ1-2, with D possibly TRBD1 on 6 matching bases. Trimming left V 3 bases short and J 8 bases short, with 14 bases between. Germline V lookup: CDR1 SGHRS, CDR2 YFSETQ. The CDR3 covers 13 residues. In DNA, the CDR3 is TGCGCCAGCAGCTACGTAGGGGGTGACGGCTACACCTTC. It translates to CASSYVGGDGYTF. Full variable domain (remainder filled in from reference TRBV5-1 and TRBJ1-2): KAGVTQTPRYLIKTRGQQVTLSCSPISGHRSVSWYQQTPGQGLQFLFEYFSETQRNKGNFPGRFSGRQFSNSRSEMNVSTLELGDSALYLCASSYVGGDGYTFGSGTRLTVV.

The chain is built from TRBV5-5 and TRBJ2-7; TRBD1 aligns across 8 bases. The CDR3 extends over 17 amino acids. Trimming cost V 4 bases and J 3 bases; bases outside gene matches: 15. Germline lookup yields CDR1 SGHKS and CDR2 YYEKEE (reference sequence). The CDR3 protein is CASSPRPVGTGRYEQYF. The DNA of the CDR3 is TGTGCCAGCAGCCCGAGACCCGTAGGGACAGGACGCTACGAGCAGTACTTC.

This clone was recorded at least ten times. The chain couples TRBV5-6 to TRBJ1-5, with 8 positions matching TRBD1. The V and J ends lost 1 base and 4 bases, in that order; junction bases with no gene match: 4. This CDR3 is 15 amino acids long. The germline gives CDR1 SGHDT, CDR2 YYEEEE. CDR3 DNA sequence: TGTGCCAGCAGCTTGACAGGGGGATGGAATCAGCCCCAGCATTTT. It encodes CASSLTGGWNQPQHF.

The chain employs TRBV5-5 and TRBJ2-5, with 7 bases fitting TRBD1. CDR3 length: 16 amino acids. Germline V CDR1 and CDR2: SGHKS, YYEKEE (reference sequence). V shed 4 bases and J 0 bases; nucleotides not matched to a gene: 9. The CDR3 bases are TGTGCCAGCAGCATCGGGACAGCAATATACCAAGAGACCCAGTACTTC. This translates into CASSIGTAIYQETQYF.

This clone was observed a single time. The chain couples TRBV11-3 to TRBJ2-3; the D gene is possibly TRBD1 (6 bases). The V end lost 1 base, the J end lost 6 bases, and 11 bases lay between the germline ends. The CDR3 is 14 amino acids. The germline V gene has CDR1 SGHNT and CDR2 YENEEA. The CDR3 loop reads CASSLGGPVDTQYF. CDR3 sequence (DNA): TGTGCCAGCAGCTTAGGGGGGCCGGTGGATACGCAGTATTTT. The entire variable domain, with the rest obtained from reference TRBV11-3 and TRBJ2-3, is as follows: EAGVVQSPRYKIIEKKQPVAFWCNPISGHNTLYWYLQNLGQGPELLIRYENEEAVDDSQLPKDRFSAERLKGVDSTLKIQPAELGDSAVYLCASSLGGPVDTQYFGPGTRLTVL.

The rearrangement links TRBV4-1 to TRBJ1-2; 8 positions match TRBD1. The junction had 2 bases not matched to a gene; V was cut back by 1 base and J by 4 bases. The germline gives CDR1 MGHRA, CDR2 YSYEKL. This CDR3 comprises 14 residues. DNA for the CDR3: TGCGCCAGCAGCCAAGTGGGACAGGCCTATGGCTACACCTTC. It yields the protein CASSQVGQAYGYTF.

The rearrangement links TRBV11-1 to TRBJ2-2; weak D call: TRBD2 (7 bases). This CDR3 spans 16 amino acids. V gave up 1 base and J gave up 5 bases, with 14 bases separating them. Germline CDR1 and CDR2: SGHAT and FQDESV (reference sequence). This CDR3 reads CASSLEGGAWTGELFF. The DNA for the CDR3 is TGTGCCAGCAGCTTAGAAGGGGGGGCGTGGACCGGGGAGCTGTTTTTT.

This sequence joins TRBV5-1 and TRBJ2-1; the D gene is possibly TRBD2 (5 bases). V lost 2 bases and J lost 1, with 10 bases in between. Germline CDR1 is SGHRS and CDR2 is YFSETQ. The CDR3 totals 15 residues. This CDR3 is CASSFEGLSYNEQFF. The CDR3 nucleotides are TGCGCCAGCAGCTTCGAGGGCCTTTCCTACAATGAGCAGTTCTTC.

The chain carries TRBV28 and TRBJ2-7, with no clear D. The V gene's germline CDR1 is MDHEN and CDR2 SYDVKM. Trimming removed 5 bases from V and 3 bases from J, with 8 bases in between. CDR3 size: 12 residues. In nucleotides, the CDR3 is TGTGCCAGCAGTAGACATTACTACGAGCAGTACTTC. Its translation is CASSRHYYEQYF.

The genes are TRBV7-2 and TRBJ2-3; 9 bases align to TRBD1. In germline, CDR1 is SGHTA, CDR2 FQGNSA. The CDR3 is 15 residues long. The J segment lost 6 bases and the V segment lost 4 bases, leaving 8 bases of the junction unmatched. The CDR3 DNA reads TGTGCCAGCAGCTGGGGACAGGGAACGTGGGATACGCAGTATTTT. Its translation: CASSWGQGTWDTQYF.

The rearrangement joins TRBV5-1 to TRBJ2-4; 14 nucleotides line up with TRBD2. V lost 4 bases to trimming and J lost 5 bases; unmatched junction nucleotides: 5. Germline V gene lookup returns CDR1 SGHRS and CDR2 YFSETQ. This CDR3 has 16 amino acids. The CDR3 sequence is CASSARLAGGQNIQYF. For the CDR3, the DNA is TGCGCCAGCAGCGCGCGACTAGCGGGAGGGCAAAACATTCAGTACTTC.

The chain couples TRBV5-6 to TRBJ2-1, with a possible D match to TRBD2 (5 bases). V was trimmed by 3 bases and J by 15 bases, leaving 16 bases between them. The CDR3 sequence is 12 residues long. Germline assignment: CDR1 SGHDT and CDR2 YYEEEE. The CDR3 coding sequence is TGTGCCAGCAGCTCCCCCGGGGTCCAGTCGTTCTTC. Its translation is CASSSPGVQSFF.

The chain recombines TRBV7-2 with TRBJ2-5; 7 nucleotides match TRBD2. The germline V gene encodes CDR1 SGHTA and CDR2 FQGNSA. This CDR3 has 14 amino acids. Germline trimming cut 4 bases from V and 5 bases from J; bases unmatched to any gene: 7. CDR3 in amino acids: CASSYGSGMETQYF. CDR3 coding DNA: TGTGCCAGCAGCTACGGGAGCGGGATGGAGACCCAGTACTTC.

J is TRBJ2-5 and V is TRBV30; no firm D call. The CDR3 covers 12 residues. Germline loops: CDR1 GTSNPN, CDR2 SVGIG (reference sequence). V lost 2 bases, J lost 9 bases, and 13 bases lay in between. DNA for the CDR3: TGTGCCTGGAGTTTCAAGGAGCTGGCCCAGTACTTC. Translating it yields CAWSFKELAQYF.

The CDR3 DNA reads as TGTGCCAGCAGCTTCTTAGCGGGAGGGGGCGAGACCCAGTACTTC. This sequence encodes CASSFLAGGGETQYF. The chain is built from TRBV7-9 and TRBJ2-5, with TRBD2 identical over 11 bases. J lost 5 bases, V lost 3 bases, and 5 bases had no gene match. Germline V gives CDR1 SEHNR, CDR2 FQNEAQ (reference sequence). The CDR3 extends over 15 amino acids.

CDR3 amino acids: CASMDRGDINTEAFF. DNA for the CDR3: TGTGCCAGTATGGACAGGGGGGATATTAACACTGAAGCTTTCTTT. The rearrangement joins TRBV19 to TRBJ1-1; 10 bases are a match to TRBD1. V was clipped by 7 bases and J by 2 bases; unmatched bases: 7. CDR1 LNHDA and CDR2 SQIVND come from the germline V gene (reference sequence). The CDR3 extends over 15 amino acids.